The sample holds a few counts of the clone carrying this TCR beta chain. Preparation of the TCRbeta library used unique molecular identifiers. TCRdb processed the PCR reads anew with MiXCR; each CDR3 protein has one entry. The data contain approximately 500,000 distinct CDR3 sequences, 20% to 30% of them singletons. Germline CDR1 is MNHEY and CDR2 is SVGEGT. This CDR3 comprises 14 residues. V shed 6 bases, J shed 5 bases, and the junction held 6 bases outside the gene matches. These data belong to a study of T-cell reconstitution after alpha-beta-depleted transplantation in children. This receptor was obtained from a boy in the first two years of life with Wiskott-Aldrich syndrome, due to receive a stem cell transplant. This specimen consisted of PBMCs, obtained before TCRalphabeta/CD19-depleted stem cell transplant. J is TRBJ2-1 and V is TRBV6-2 or TRBV6-3, with 8 bases that match TRBD2. The CDR3 region has the DNA TGTGCCAGCAGCCCGGGGGGGGCTGACAATGAGCAGTTCTTC. Translated, it gives CASSPGGADNEQFF.